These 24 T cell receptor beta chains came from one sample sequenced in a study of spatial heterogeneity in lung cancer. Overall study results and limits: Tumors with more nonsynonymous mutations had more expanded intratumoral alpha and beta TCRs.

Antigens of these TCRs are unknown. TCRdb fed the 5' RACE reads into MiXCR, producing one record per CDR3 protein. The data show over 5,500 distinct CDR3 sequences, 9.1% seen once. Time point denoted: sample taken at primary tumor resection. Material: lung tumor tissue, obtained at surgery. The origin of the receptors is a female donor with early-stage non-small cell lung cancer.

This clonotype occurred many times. The CDR3 DNA reads TGCGCCAGCAGCTTTAACAGACAAGAGACCCAGTACTTC. Its protein product is CASSFNRQETQYF. V and J are TRBV5-1 and TRBJ2-5; D is uncertain. The germline V and J ends were trimmed by 2 bases and 2 bases, with 7 bases remaining between them. This CDR3 comprises 13 residues. The V gene's germline CDR1 is SGHRS and CDR2 YFSETQ.

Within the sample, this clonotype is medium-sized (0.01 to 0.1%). For the CDR3, the DNA is TGCGCCAGCAGCCTGCAGGGTTCTAATGAAAAACTGTTTTTT. Protein product: CASSLQGSNEKLFF. V gene TRBV5-1 combines with J gene TRBJ1-4, with D possibly being TRBD1 (5 bases). This CDR3 is built from 14 residues. V shed 4 bases and J shed 3 bases, with 10 bases lying between them. Germline-derived CDR1 and CDR2 are SGHRS and YFSETQ.

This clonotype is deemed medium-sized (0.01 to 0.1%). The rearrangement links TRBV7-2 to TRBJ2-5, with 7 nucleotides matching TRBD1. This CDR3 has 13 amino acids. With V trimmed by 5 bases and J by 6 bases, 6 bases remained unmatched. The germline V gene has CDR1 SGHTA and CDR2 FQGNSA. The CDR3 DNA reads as TGTGCCAGCAGCGCCGGGACAGCAAAGACCCAGTACTTC. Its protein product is CASSAGTAKTQYF.

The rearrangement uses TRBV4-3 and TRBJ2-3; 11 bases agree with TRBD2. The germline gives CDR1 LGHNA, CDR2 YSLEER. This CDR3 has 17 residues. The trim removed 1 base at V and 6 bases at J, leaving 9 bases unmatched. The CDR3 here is CASSQGVSGGAGDTQYF. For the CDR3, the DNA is TGCGCCAGCAGCCAAGGCGTTAGCGGGGGGGCCGGTGATACGCAGTATTTT.

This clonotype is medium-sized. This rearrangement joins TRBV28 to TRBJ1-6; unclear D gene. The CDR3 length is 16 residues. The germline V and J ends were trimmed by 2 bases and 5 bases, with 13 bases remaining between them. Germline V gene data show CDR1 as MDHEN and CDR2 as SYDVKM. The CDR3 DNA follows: TGTGCCAGCAGTTTAATATCTACAAGTAATAATTCACCCCTCCACTTT. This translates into CASSLISTSNNSPLHF.

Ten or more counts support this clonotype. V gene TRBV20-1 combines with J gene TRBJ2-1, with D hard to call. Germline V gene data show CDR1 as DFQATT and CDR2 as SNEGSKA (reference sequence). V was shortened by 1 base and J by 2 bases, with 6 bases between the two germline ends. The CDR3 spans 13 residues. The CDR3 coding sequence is TGCAGTGCTAGAGTGGGGACCTACAATGAGCAGTTCTTC. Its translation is CSARVGTYNEQFF.

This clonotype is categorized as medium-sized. CDR3 nucleotides: TGTGCCAGCAGCAAATGGACTAGCGGGGGCTCCTACAATGAGCAGTTCTTC. It codes for CASSKWTSGGSYNEQFF. The J gene is TRBJ2-1, the V gene TRBV11-2, with 13 bases fitting TRBD2. Germline CDR1 is SGHAT and CDR2 is FQNNGV. CDR3 size: 17 residues. Trimming took 5 bases from V and 0 from J; bases not matched to a gene: 4.

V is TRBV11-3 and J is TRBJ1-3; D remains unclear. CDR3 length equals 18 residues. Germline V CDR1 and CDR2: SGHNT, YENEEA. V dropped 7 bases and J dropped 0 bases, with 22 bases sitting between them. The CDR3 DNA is TGTGCCAGCACACAACCCTCGCGCGCGGCCCGCTCTGGAAACACCATATATTTT. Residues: CASTQPSRAARSGNTIYF.

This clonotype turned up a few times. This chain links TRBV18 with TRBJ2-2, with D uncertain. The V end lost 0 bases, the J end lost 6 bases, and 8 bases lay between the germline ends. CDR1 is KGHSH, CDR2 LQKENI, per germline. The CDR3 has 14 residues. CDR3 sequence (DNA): TGTGCCAGCTCACCACCTTTACTGTCCGGGGAGCTGTTTTTT. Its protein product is CASSPPLLSGELFF.

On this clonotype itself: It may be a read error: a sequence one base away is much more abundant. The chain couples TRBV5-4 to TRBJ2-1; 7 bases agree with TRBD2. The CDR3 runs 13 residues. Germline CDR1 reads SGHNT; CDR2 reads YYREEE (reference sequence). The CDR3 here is CDSTPSGDNEQFF. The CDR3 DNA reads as TGTGACAGCACCCCTAGCGGAGACAATGAGCAGTTCTTC.

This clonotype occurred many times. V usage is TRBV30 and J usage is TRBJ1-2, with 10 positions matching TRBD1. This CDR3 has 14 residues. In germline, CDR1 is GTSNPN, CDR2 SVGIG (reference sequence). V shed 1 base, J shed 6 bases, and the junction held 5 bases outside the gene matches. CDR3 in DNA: TGTGCCTGGAGTGCAAAGACAGGGGGCCATGGCTACACCTTC. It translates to CAWSAKTGGHGYTF.

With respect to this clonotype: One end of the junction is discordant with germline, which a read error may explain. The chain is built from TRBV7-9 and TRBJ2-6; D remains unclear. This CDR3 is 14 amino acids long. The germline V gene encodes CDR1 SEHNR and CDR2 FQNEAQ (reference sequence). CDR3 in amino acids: CASTVSSGANVLTF. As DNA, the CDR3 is TGTGCGAGCACTGTAAGCTCTGGGGCCAACGTCCTGACTTTC. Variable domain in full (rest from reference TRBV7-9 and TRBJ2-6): DTGVSQNPRHKITKRGQNVTFRCDPISEHNRLYWYRQTLGQGPEFLTYFQNEAQLEKSRLLSDRFSAERPKGSFSTLEIQRTEQGDSAMYLCASTVSSGANVLTFGAGSRLTVL.

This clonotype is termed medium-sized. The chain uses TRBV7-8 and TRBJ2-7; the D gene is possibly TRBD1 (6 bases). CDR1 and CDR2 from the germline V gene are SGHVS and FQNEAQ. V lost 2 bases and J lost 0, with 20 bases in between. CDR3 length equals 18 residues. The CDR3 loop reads CASSLYIRPGTLSYEQYF. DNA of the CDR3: TGTGCCAGCAGCTTATATATACGCCCCGGGACACTCTCCTACGAGCAGTACTTC.

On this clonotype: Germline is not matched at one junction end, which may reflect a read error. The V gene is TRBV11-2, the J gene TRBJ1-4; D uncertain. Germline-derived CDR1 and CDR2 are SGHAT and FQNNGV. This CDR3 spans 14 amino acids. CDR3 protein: CASSLAMTNEKLSF. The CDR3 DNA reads TGTGCCAGCAGCTTAGCCATGACTAATGAAAAACTGTCTTTT.

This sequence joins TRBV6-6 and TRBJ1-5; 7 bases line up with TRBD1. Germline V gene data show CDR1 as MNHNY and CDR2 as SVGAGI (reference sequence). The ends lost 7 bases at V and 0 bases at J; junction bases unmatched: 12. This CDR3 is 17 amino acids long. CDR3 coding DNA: TGTGCCAGCATCACCAGGGACAGACCCGTTAGCAATCAGCCCCAGCATTTT. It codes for CASITRDRPVSNQPQHF.

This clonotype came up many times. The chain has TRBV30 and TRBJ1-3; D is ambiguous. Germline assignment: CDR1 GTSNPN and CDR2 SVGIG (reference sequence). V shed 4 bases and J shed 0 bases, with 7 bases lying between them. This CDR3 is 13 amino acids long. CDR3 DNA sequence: TGTGCCTGGAATGGCTTCTCTGGAAACACCATATATTTT. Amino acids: CAWNGFSGNTIYF.

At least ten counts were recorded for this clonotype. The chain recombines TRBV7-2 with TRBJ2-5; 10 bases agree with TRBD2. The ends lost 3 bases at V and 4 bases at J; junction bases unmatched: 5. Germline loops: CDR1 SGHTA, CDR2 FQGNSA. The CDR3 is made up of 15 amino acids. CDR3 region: CASSFMSGGAETQYF. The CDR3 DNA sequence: TGTGCCAGCAGCTTTATGAGCGGGGGGGCAGAGACCCAGTACTTC.

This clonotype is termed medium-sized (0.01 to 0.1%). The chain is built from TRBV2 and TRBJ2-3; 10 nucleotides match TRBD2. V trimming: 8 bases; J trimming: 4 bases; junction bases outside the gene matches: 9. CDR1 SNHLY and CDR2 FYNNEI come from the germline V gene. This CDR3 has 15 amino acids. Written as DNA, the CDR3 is TGTGCCAGCGGGTCCACTAGCGGGATCGCAGATACGCAGTATTTT. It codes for CASGSTSGIADTQYF.

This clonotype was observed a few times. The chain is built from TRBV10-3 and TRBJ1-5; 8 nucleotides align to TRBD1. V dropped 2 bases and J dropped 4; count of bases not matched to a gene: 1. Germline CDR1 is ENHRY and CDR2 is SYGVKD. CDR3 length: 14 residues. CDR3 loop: CAISEHRGNQPQHF. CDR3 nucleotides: TGTGCCATCAGTGAGCACAGGGGGAATCAGCCCCAGCATTTT.

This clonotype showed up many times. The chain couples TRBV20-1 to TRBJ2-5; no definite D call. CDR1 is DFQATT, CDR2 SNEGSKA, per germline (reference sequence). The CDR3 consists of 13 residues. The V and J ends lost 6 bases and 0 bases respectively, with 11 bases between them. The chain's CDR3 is CSAEDTYQETQYF. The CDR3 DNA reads TGCAGTGCCGAAGACACGTACCAAGAGACCCAGTACTTC.

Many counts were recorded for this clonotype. CDR3 DNA sequence: TGTGCCAGTACCCATGGGTCGGGGGTCACTGAAGCTTTCTTT. Encoded protein: CASTHGSGVTEAFF. The chain carries TRBV19 and TRBJ1-1, with a possible D match to TRBD1 (5 bases). The CDR3 runs 14 residues. CDR1 LNHDA and CDR2 SQIVND come from the germline V gene (reference sequence). The V gene lost 7 bases and the J gene lost 4 bases, with 16 bases spanning the gap.

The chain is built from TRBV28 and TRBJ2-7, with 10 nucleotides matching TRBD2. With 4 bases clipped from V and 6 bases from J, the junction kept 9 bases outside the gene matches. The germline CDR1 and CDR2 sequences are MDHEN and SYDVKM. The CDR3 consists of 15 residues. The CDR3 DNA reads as TGTGCCAGCAGTTCTCCCGGGACTAGCGTTGGCGAGCAGTACTTC. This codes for CASSSPGTSVGEQYF. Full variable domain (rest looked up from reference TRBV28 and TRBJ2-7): DVKVTQSSRYLVKRTGEKVFLECVQDMDHENMFWYRQDPGLGLRLIYFSYDVKMKEKGDIPEGYSVSREKKERFSLILESASTNQTSMYLCASSSPGTSVGEQYFGPGTRLTVT.

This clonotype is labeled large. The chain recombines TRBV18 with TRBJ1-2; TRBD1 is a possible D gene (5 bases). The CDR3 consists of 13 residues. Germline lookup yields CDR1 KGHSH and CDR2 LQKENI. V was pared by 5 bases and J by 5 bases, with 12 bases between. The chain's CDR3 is CASSTYGGYGYTF. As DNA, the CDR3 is TGTGCCAGCTCAACCTACGGGGGGTATGGCTACACCTTC.

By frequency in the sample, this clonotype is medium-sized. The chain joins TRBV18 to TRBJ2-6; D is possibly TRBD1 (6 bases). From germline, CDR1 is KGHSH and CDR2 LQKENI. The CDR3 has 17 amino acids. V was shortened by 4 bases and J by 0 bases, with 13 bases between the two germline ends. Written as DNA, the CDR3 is TGTGCCAGCTCACAAGGACAGTCCCGCTCTGGGGCCAACGTCCTGACTTTC. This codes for CASSQGQSRSGANVLTF.